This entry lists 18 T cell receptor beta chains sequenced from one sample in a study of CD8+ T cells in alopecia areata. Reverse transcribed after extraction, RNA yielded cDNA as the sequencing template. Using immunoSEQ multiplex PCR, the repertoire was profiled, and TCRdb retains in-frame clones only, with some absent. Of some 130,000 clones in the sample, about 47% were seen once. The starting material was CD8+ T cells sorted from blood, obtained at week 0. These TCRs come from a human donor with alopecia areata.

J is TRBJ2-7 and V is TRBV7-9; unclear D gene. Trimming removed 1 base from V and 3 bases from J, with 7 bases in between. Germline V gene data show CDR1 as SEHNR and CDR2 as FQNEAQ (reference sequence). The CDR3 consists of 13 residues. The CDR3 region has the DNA TGTGCCAGCAGCTTAGGTAACCTCTACGAGCAGTACTTC. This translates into CASSLGNLYEQYF.

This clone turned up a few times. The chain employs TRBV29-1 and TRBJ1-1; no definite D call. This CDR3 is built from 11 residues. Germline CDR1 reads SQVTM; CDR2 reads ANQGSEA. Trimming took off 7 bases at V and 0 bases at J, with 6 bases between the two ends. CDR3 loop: CSALMNTEAFF. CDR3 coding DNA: TGCAGCGCCCTCATGAACACTGAAGCTTTCTTT.

The CDR3 spells CSVDQNYYNEQFF. In DNA, the CDR3 is TGCAGCGTCGACCAAAACTATTACAATGAGCAGTTCTTC. The genes are TRBV29-1 and TRBJ2-1; D unresolved. Germline assignment: CDR1 SQVTM and CDR2 ANQGSEA. This CDR3 comprises 13 residues. V lost 6 bases and J 4 bases, leaving 13 bases between the germline ends.

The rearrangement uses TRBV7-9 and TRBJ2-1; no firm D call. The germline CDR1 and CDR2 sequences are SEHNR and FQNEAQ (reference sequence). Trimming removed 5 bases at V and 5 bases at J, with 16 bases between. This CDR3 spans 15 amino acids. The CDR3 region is CASSPLNRENNEQFF. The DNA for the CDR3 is TGTGCCAGCAGCCCATTGAATCGAGAGAACAATGAGCAGTTCTTC.

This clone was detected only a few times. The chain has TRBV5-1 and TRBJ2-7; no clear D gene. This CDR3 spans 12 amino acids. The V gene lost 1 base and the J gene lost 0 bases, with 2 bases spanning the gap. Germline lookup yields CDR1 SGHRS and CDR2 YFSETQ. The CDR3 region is CASSLSSYEQYF. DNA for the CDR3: TGCGCCAGCAGCTTGAGCTCCTACGAGCAGTACTTC.

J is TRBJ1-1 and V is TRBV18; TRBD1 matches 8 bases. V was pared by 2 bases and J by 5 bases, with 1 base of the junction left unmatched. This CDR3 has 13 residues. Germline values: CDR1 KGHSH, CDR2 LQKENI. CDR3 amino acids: CASSPNRGTEAFF. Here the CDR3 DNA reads TGTGCCAGCTCACCAAACAGGGGGACTGAAGCTTTCTTT.

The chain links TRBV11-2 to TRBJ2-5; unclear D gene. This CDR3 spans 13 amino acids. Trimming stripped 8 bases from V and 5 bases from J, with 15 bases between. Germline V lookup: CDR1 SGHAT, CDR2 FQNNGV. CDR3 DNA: TGTGCCAGCGCTGACGGGTCCGATGAGACCCAGTACTTC. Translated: CASADGSDETQYF.

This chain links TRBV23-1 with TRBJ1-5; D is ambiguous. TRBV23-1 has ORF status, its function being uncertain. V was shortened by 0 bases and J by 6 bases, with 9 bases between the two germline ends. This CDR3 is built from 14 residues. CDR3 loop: CASSQSTGSQPQHF. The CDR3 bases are TGCGCCAGCAGTCAATCGACGGGGTCTCAGCCCCAGCATTTT.

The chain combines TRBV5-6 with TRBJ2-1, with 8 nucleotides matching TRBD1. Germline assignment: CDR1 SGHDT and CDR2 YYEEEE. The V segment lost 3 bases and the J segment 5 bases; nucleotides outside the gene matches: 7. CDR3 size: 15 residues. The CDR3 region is CASSSDREFDNEQFF. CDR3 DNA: TGTGCCAGCAGCTCGGACAGGGAGTTTGACAATGAGCAGTTCTTC.

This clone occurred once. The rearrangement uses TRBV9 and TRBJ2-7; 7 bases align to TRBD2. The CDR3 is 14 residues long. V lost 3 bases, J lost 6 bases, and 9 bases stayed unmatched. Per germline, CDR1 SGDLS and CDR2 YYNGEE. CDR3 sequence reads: CASSGEGRVSEQYF. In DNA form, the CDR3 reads TGTGCCAGCAGCGGGGAAGGGAGGGTGAGCGAGCAGTACTTC. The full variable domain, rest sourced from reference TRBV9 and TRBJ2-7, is DSGVTQTPKHLITATGQRVTLRCSPRSGDLSVYWYQQSLDQGLQFLIQYYNGEERAKGNILERFSAQQFPDLHSELNLSSLELGDSALYFCASSGEGRVSEQYFGPGTRLTVT.

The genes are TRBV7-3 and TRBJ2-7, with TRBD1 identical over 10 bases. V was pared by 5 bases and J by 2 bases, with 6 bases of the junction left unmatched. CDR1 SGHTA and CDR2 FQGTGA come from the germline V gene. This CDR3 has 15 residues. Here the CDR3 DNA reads TGTGCCAGCAGCCCGACAGGGGGCTCAGCCTACGAGCAGTACTTC. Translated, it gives CASSPTGGSAYEQYF.

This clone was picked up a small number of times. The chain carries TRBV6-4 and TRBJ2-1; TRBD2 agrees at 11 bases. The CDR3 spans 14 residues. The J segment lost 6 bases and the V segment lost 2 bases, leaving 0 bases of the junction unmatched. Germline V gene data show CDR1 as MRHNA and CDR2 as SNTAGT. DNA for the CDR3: TGTGCCAGCAGTGACACTAGCGGGGGCAATGAGCAGTTCTTC. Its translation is CASSDTSGGNEQFF.

The CDR3 nucleotides are TGTGCCAGCAGTTTATCGCCGGGGACAGGGGACGGGGAGCTGTTTTTT. Amino acid sequence: CASSLSPGTGDGELFF. The chain recombines TRBV27 with TRBJ2-2; 10 bases line up with TRBD1. CDR3 length: 16 amino acids. Germline V gives CDR1 MNHEY, CDR2 SMNVEV (reference sequence). The ends lost 0 bases at V and 7 bases at J; junction bases unmatched: 5.

Here the CDR3 DNA reads TGTGCCAGCAGCTCCGGACCGCTAGCGGGGGGCAAACCCTACGAGCAGTACTTC. This codes for CASSSGPLAGGKPYEQYF. The gene calls are TRBV5-6 and TRBJ2-7; 11 bases map to TRBD2. V trimming: 3 bases; J trimming: 2 bases; junction bases outside the gene matches: 13. The germline V gene encodes CDR1 SGHDT and CDR2 YYEEEE. This CDR3 has 18 amino acids. Together with reference TRBV5-6 and TRBJ2-7, the CDR3 gives the full variable domain: DAGVTQSPTHLIKTRGQQVTLRCSPKSGHDTVSWYQQALGQGPQFIFQYYEEEERQRGNFPDRFSGHQFPNYSSELNVNALLLGDSALYLCASSSGPLAGGKPYEQYFGPGTRLTVT.

The CDR3 DNA reads as TGTGCCATCAGCGCGGGACATCTGAACACTGAAGCTTTCTTT. This codes for CAISAGHLNTEAFF. J is TRBJ1-1 and V is TRBV10-3; D may be TRBD1 (6 bases). CDR3 length equals 14 residues. Trimming removed 6 bases at V and 0 bases at J, with 11 bases between. Looked up from germline, CDR1 is ENHRY and CDR2 is SYGVKD.

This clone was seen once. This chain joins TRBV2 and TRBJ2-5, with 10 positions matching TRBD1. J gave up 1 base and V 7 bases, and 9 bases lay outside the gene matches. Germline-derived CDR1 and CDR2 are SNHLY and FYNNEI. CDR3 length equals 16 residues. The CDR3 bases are TGTGCCAGCAAGATGGACAGGGGGACAATCCAAGAGACCCAGTACTTC. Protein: CASKMDRGTIQETQYF.

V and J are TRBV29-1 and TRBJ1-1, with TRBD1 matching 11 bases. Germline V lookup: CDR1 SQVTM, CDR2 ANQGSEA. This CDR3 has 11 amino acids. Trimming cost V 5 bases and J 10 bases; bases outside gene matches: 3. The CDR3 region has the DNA TGCAGCGTTCATGGACAGGGGGCAGCTTTCTTT. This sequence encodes CSVHGQGAAFF. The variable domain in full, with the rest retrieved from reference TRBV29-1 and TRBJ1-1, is SAVISQKPSRDICQRGTSLTIQCQVDSQVTMMFWYRQQPGQSLTLIATANQGSEATYESGFVIDKFPISRPNLTFSTLTVSNMSPEDSSIYLCSVHGQGAAFFGQGTRLTVV.

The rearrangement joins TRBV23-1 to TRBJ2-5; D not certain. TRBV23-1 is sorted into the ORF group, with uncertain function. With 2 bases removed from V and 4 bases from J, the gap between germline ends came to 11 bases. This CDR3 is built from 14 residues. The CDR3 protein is CASSQPFWGETQYF. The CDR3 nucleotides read TGCGCCAGCAGTCAACCCTTTTGGGGAGAGACCCAGTACTTC.